This T cell receptor (beta chain) was sequenced during a study of PD-1 blockade in mismatch repair-deficient tumors (dated by TCRdb to about 2017). Some background on the complete study: The trial enrolled 65 to 100 consecutive patients with over 10 mismatch repair-deficient cancer types between late 2013 and 2016, all previously treated and progressing. Tumor-associated T cell clones in the peripheral blood of patients responding to PD-1 blockade were tracked using deep sequencing of TCR CDR3 regions. Study-wide findings and limitations: Rapid expansion after pembrolizumab followed by contraction, generally before radiologic responses, was shown by tumor-resident clones, which were often undetectable in blood before treatment.

The intended sense of this specimen's time point label: peripheral blood before pembrolizumab. For every enrolled patient, mismatch repair deficiency was confirmed by either polymerase chain reaction or immunohistochemistry. TCR sequencing was carried out for three patients who responded to pembrolizumab therapy. The phase II trial prospectively tested pembrolizumab PD-1 blockade in advanced mismatch repair-deficient cancers regardless of tissue of origin. Peripheral blood T cell samples were gathered serially, both before PD-1 blockade started and at multiple time points afterward. The timing of each blood sample was reported as weeks after the first dose of pembrolizumab. The library relied on the immunoSEQ multiplex PCR assay. The table comes from immuneACCESS by way of TCRdb, which keeps in-frame sequences with V and J called. Part of the clones is missing from these tables; in studies checked, under half for an unresolved V gene and the rest for unknown reasons. A total of some 45,000 clones appear in this sample, around 77% of them only once. The ten largest make up approximately 3.5% of the sample.

This clone showed up just a few times. Its specific antigen is unknown. One base away there is no much larger clone; base qualities are not given. This sequence originates from an adult with mismatch repair-deficient cancer. Sequencing used PBMCs, obtained before pembrolizumab treatment.

The sequenced DNA: TGTGCCTGGGACGGCAAGGGTTACGGCTACACCTTC. This encodes CAWDGKGYGYTF. Recombination linked TRBV30 to TRBJ1-2; there is no confident call for the D gene. Trimming at the junction amounts to 5 bases on V and 8 bases on J, and the germline ends lie 15 bases apart. The CDR3 spans 12 residues, from the cysteine through the phenylalanine. Only the CDR3 DNA is retained, 36 bases long and in frame from the first base. In the germline V gene (reference sequence), CDR1 corresponds to GTSNPN and CDR2 to SVGIG.